A selection of T cell receptor beta chains follows, all from one sample in a study of CD8+ T cells in alopecia areata. The protocol was immunoSEQ multiplex PCR, while the TCRdb copy is restricted to in-frame clones and leaves out a portion. This table has a few hundred thousand clones, under 70% appearing once. The starting material was CD4+ T cells sorted from blood, obtained at week 0. These receptor sequences come from a human donor with alopecia areata. Each CDR3 is given with its conserved first and last residue. D genes are given only for firm matches. For some rows the clone size is stated as once, few or many, or as a class when expanded; others skip it.

>-|-|TRBJ1-3|TRBV29-1
CSVSPSGNTIYF
TGCAGCGTCAGCCCCTCTGGAAACACCATATATTTT
>-|-|TRBJ2-1|TRBV30
CACDWAGAQFF
TGTGCCTGCGACTGGGCAGGGGCCCAGTTCTTC
>few|-|TRBJ1-5|TRBV4-1
CASGLQGWPQHF
TGCGCCAGCGGTCTACAAGGGTGGCCCCAGCATTTT
>few|-|TRBJ2-1|TRBV12-5
CASGLVRLGNSYNEQFF
TGTGCTAGTGGTTTGGTACGCCTGGGCAACTCCTACAATGAGCAGTTCTTC
>few|-|TRBJ2-3|TRBV11-3
CASSLQGSTDTQYF
TGTGCCAGCAGCTTACAGGGTAGCACAGATACGCAGTATTTT
>-|-|TRBJ2-3|TRBV29-1
CSVGAPDTQYF
TGCAGCGTCGGAGCTCCGGATACGCAGTATTTT
>-|-|TRBJ1-1|TRBV30
CAWRVDTEAFF
TGTGCCTGGAGGGTGGACACTGAAGCTTTCTTT
>-|-|TRBJ1-2|TRBV7-9
CASSWGGSRYGYTF
TGTGCCAGCAGCTGGGGCGGGAGCCGCTATGGCTACACCTTC
>-|-|TRBJ2-1|TRBV29-1
CSVDQGGNEQFF
TGCAGCGTTGATCAGGGTGGCAATGAGCAGTTCTTC
>-|-|TRBJ1-3|TRBV18
CASSPASGNTIYF
TGTGCCAGCTCACCCGCGTCTGGAAACACCATATATTTT
>-|-|TRBJ2-7|TRBV29-1
CSVVYTYEQYF
TGCAGCGTTGTTTATACTTACGAGCAGTACTTC
>-|-|TRBJ2-7|TRBV4-1
CASSQSQGPYEQYF
TGCGCCAGCAGCCAGTCACAGGGCCCCTACGAGCAGTACTTC
>few|TRBD1|TRBJ1-2|TRBV2
CASSPGQGYGYTF
TGTGCCAGCAGCCCGGGACAGGGATATGGCTACACCTTC
>-|-|TRBJ2-7|TRBV2
CAIPNGVLPYEQYF
TGTGCCATCCCCAATGGGGTCTTACCTTACGAGCAGTACTTC
>-|-|TRBJ2-1|TRBV30
CASRPGADNEQFF
TGTGCCTCTCGCCCAGGGGCTGACAATGAGCAGTTCTTC
>-|-|TRBJ1-4|TRBV30
CAWRRGLGKLFF
TGTGCCTGGAGAAGGGGATTGGGAAAACTGTTTTTT
>-|TRBD2|TRBJ2-1|TRBV2
CASSGSGRRDEQFF
TGTGCCAGCAGTGGTAGCGGGAGAAGGGATGAGCAGTTCTTC
>-|-|TRBJ2-5|TRBV19
CASSNFQETQYF
TGTGCCAGTAGTAACTTTCAAGAGACCCAGTACTTC
>-|TRBD1|TRBJ1-2|TRBV7-8
CASSPRQGANYGYTF
TGTGCCAGCAGCCCAAGACAGGGGGCTAACTATGGCTACACCTTC
>-|TRBD1|TRBJ2-1|TRBV29-1
CSVGDPDRYHNEQFF
TGCAGCGTTGGGGACCCGGACAGGTACCACAATGAGCAGTTCTTC
>-|-|TRBJ2-7|TRBV25-1
CASSESPGWQYF
TGTGCCAGCAGTGAATCCCCGGGTTGGCAGTACTTC
>-|-|TRBJ1-2|TRBV20-1
CSARGVAGYTF
TGCAGTGCTAGGGGAGTGGCCGGCTACACCTTC
>few|-|TRBJ2-1|TRBV29-1
CSVEIQVRFF
TGCAGCGTTGAGATCCAGGTTCGGTTCTTC
>-|-|TRBJ2-7|TRBV15
CATSRGRGVDYEQYF
TGTGCCACCAGCAGAGGACGGGGAGTAGACTACGAGCAGTACTTC
>-|-|TRBJ2-7|TRBV14
CASSGPGQRNYEQYF
TGTGCCAGCAGCGGACCGGGACAAAGAAACTACGAGCAGTACTTC
>-|-|TRBJ1-1|TRBV7-2
CASSLDRGGKAFF
TGTGCCAGCAGCTTAGATAGAGGTGGAAAAGCTTTCTTT
>-|-|TRBJ2-7|TRBV29-1
CSVGPSSYEQYF
TGCAGCGTTGGGCCCAGTTCCTACGAGCAGTACTTC
>-|-|TRBJ1-2|TRBV5-1
CASSREEYGYTF
TGCGCCAGCAGCCGGGAGGAGTATGGCTACACCTTC
>-|-|TRBJ2-1|TRBV20-1
CSAYHNEQFF
TGCAGTGCCTACCATAATGAGCAGTTCTTC
>-|TRBD2|TRBJ2-1|TRBV19
CASKRGLGSNEQFF
TGTGCCAGTAAGCGGGGGTTGGGGAGCAATGAGCAGTTCTTC
>-|-|TRBJ1-1|TRBV30
CAYQANTEAFF
TGTGCCTACCAGGCGAACACTGAAGCTTTCTTT
>once|-|TRBJ1-5|TRBV29-1
CSARDSNQPQHF
TGCAGCGCTCGGGACAGCAATCAGCCCCAGCATTTT
>-|-|TRBJ1-2|TRBV6-5
CASSYSTGRVYGYTF
TGTGCCAGCAGTTACTCTACCGGGAGGGTCTATGGCTACACCTTC
>-|TRBD1|TRBJ2-4|TRBV7-2
CASSTQQGERNIQYF
TGTGCCAGCAGCACGCAACAGGGGGAGAGAAACATTCAGTACTTC
>-|-|TRBJ2-5|TRBV7-9
CASSPQETQYF
TGTGCCAGCAGCCCGCAAGAGACCCAGTACTTC